These T cell receptor beta chains were read from a single sample in a study of blood T cell repertoires in COVID-19. Generated by immunoSEQ multiplex PCR, the TCRdb table keeps only in-frame clones and is missing some. Here the sample spans about 230,000 clones, roughly nine tenths being singletons. Sequencing was performed on PBMCs or T cells enriched from blood (not recorded which). The receptors originated from a woman between 45 and 60 years old in a cohort exposed to, infected with or recovered from COVID-19 (not recorded which). Both conserved end residues are part of each CDR3. The D gene is left open where the match is weak. Rows give clone size only sometimes, using once, few, many, or a class for an expanded clone.

j_gene: TRBJ2-7
len: 16
v_gene: TRBV7-2
abundance: .
d_gene: .
CDR3nt: TGTGCCAGCAGCTTAGCGGGGGCGAGACTGTACTACGAGCAGTACTTC
CDR3aa: CASSLAGARLYYEQYF

j_gene: TRBJ1-1
len: 13
v_gene: TRBV11-1
abundance: .
d_gene: .
CDR3nt: TGTGCCAGCAGTCTCAGACAAGATAATGAAGCTTTCTTT
CDR3aa: CASSLRQDNEAFF

j_gene: TRBJ2-7
len: 12
v_gene: TRBV3-1/TRBV3-2
abundance: .
d_gene: .
CDR3nt: TGTGCCAGCAGCCAAGATACTACCGAGCAGTACTTC
CDR3aa: CASSQDTTEQYF

j_gene: TRBJ1-1
len: 15
v_gene: TRBV18
abundance: .
d_gene: .
CDR3nt: TGTGCCAGCTCACCACCTTCGGCGGGAAACACTGAAGCTTTCTTT
CDR3aa: CASSPPSAGNTEAFF

j_gene: TRBJ2-2
len: 15
v_gene: TRBV5-1
abundance: .
d_gene: .
CDR3nt: TGCGCCAGCAGCTTGTCACAGGGTTGGACCGGGGAGCTGTTTTTT
CDR3aa: CASSLSQGWTGELFF

j_gene: TRBJ2-3
len: 19
v_gene: TRBV3-1/TRBV3-2
abundance: .
d_gene: TRBD2
CDR3nt: TGTGCCAGCAGCAAGACTAGCGGGGGGGCCTCTGTCGGCACAGATACGCAGTATTTT
CDR3aa: CASSKTSGGASVGTDTQYF

j_gene: TRBJ1-4
len: 16
v_gene: TRBV5-1
abundance: .
d_gene: TRBD1
CDR3nt: TGCGCCAGCAGCGAACAGGGGGCGCTGACTAATGAAAAACTGTTTTTT
CDR3aa: CASSEQGALTNEKLFF

j_gene: TRBJ1-6
len: 16
v_gene: TRBV7-3
abundance: few
d_gene: .
CDR3nt: TGTGCCAGCAGCCGGGACGGGGGGATGTATAATTCACCCCTCCACTTT
CDR3aa: CASSRDGGMYNSPLHF

j_gene: TRBJ2-3
len: 15
v_gene: TRBV28
abundance: .
d_gene: TRBD2
CDR3nt: TGTGCCAGCAGTTTAGCGGGGGGAGCCAGGGATACGCAGTATTTT
CDR3aa: CASSLAGGARDTQYF

j_gene: TRBJ2-1
len: 19
v_gene: TRBV9
abundance: .
d_gene: TRBD1
CDR3nt: TGTGCCAGCAGCGTAGTCGCCACTAGGACAGGGGGCAGGTACAATGAGCAGTTCTTC
CDR3aa: CASSVVATRTGGRYNEQFF

j_gene: TRBJ2-1
len: 14
v_gene: TRBV18
abundance: .
d_gene: TRBD2
CDR3nt: TGTGCCAGCTCACCGGCCGACGGGGGGGGTGAGCAGTTCTTC
CDR3aa: CASSPADGGGEQFF

j_gene: TRBJ1-2
len: 15
v_gene: TRBV7-2
abundance: .
d_gene: .
CDR3nt: TGTGCCAGCAGCTACCCCGACAGAACTAACTATGGCTACACCTTC
CDR3aa: CASSYPDRTNYGYTF

j_gene: TRBJ1-2
len: 15
v_gene: TRBV7-9
abundance: once
d_gene: TRBD1
CDR3nt: TGTGCCAGCAGCTTAGGGACAGGGCTTGGTCATGGCTACACCTTC
CDR3aa: CASSLGTGLGHGYTF

j_gene: TRBJ1-4
len: 12
v_gene: TRBV30
abundance: .
d_gene: .
CDR3nt: TGTGCCTTGACCAGGGTTGGTGAAAAACTGTTTTTT
CDR3aa: CALTRVGEKLFF

j_gene: TRBJ2-7
len: 14
v_gene: TRBV5-1
abundance: .
d_gene: .
CDR3nt: TGCGCCAGCAGCTTGGCGCCCGGGACCTACGAGCAGTACTTC
CDR3aa: CASSLAPGTYEQYF

j_gene: TRBJ1-3
len: 15
v_gene: TRBV10-3
abundance: .
d_gene: TRBD1
CDR3nt: TGTGCCACGGGACAGGGGATCCTCTCTGGAAACACCATATATTTT
CDR3aa: CATGQGILSGNTIYF

j_gene: TRBJ1-1
len: 12
v_gene: TRBV6-2/TRBV6-3
abundance: .
d_gene: .
CDR3nt: TGTGCCAGCAGTCGAAGAGAGGCTGAAGCTTTCTTT
CDR3aa: CASSRREAEAFF

j_gene: TRBJ2-5
len: 16
v_gene: TRBV5-4
abundance: .
d_gene: .
CDR3nt: TGTGCCAGCAGCCCAAAGGGGCGGGGCCTTGGGGAGACCCAGTACTTC
CDR3aa: CASSPKGRGLGETQYF

j_gene: TRBJ2-3
len: 14
v_gene: TRBV19
abundance: .
d_gene: .
CDR3nt: TGTGCCAGTAAAGAGGCGAGTAGCACAGATACGCAGTATTTT
CDR3aa: CASKEASSTDTQYF

j_gene: TRBJ1-1
len: 16
v_gene: TRBV5-1
abundance: .
d_gene: .
CDR3nt: TGCGCCAGCAGCTTGGTCCGGGACTCAAAGAACACTGAAGCTTTCTTT
CDR3aa: CASSLVRDSKNTEAFF

j_gene: TRBJ1-2
len: 14
v_gene: TRBV5-4
abundance: .
d_gene: TRBD1
CDR3nt: TGTGCCAGCAGCGGAGACAGGGGGTACGGTGGCTACACCTTC
CDR3aa: CASSGDRGYGGYTF

j_gene: TRBJ1-3
len: 15
v_gene: TRBV7-2
abundance: .
d_gene: TRBD1
CDR3nt: TGTGCCAGCACCCTTAGACAGGGCGCTGGAAACACCATATATTTT
CDR3aa: CASTLRQGAGNTIYF

j_gene: TRBJ2-7
len: 14
v_gene: TRBV7-8
abundance: .
d_gene: TRBD1
CDR3nt: TGTGCCAGCAGCCGAGCCGGGACAGCCTACGAGCAGTACTTC
CDR3aa: CASSRAGTAYEQYF

j_gene: TRBJ2-5
len: 15
v_gene: TRBV6-2/TRBV6-3
abundance: .
d_gene: .
CDR3nt: TGTGCCAGCAGTTTGACAGTGGTAGGCCAAGAGACCCAGTACTTC
CDR3aa: CASSLTVVGQETQYF

j_gene: TRBJ1-2
len: 14
v_gene: TRBV14
abundance: few
d_gene: .
CDR3nt: TGTGCCAGCAGCCAAGGGGGAGACGACTATGGCTACACCTTC
CDR3aa: CASSQGGDDYGYTF

j_gene: TRBJ1-5
len: 18
v_gene: TRBV27
abundance: .
d_gene: TRBD1
CDR3nt: TGTGCCAGCAGCAAATACCGGGACAGGTTTAGGAGGTGTGGGTCTCAGCATTTT
CDR3aa: CASSKYRDRFRRCGSQHF

j_gene: TRBJ1-3
len: 16
v_gene: TRBV13
abundance: .
d_gene: TRBD1
CDR3nt: TGTGCCAGCAGCCATCGACAGGGGGCGAAAGGAAACACCATATATTTT
CDR3aa: CASSHRQGAKGNTIYF

j_gene: TRBJ1-2
len: 12
v_gene: TRBV5-1
abundance: .
d_gene: .
CDR3nt: TGCGCCAGCAGCTTGGACAGTGATGGCTACACCTTC
CDR3aa: CASSLDSDGYTF

j_gene: TRBJ2-2
len: 17
v_gene: TRBV5-4
abundance: .
d_gene: TRBD2
CDR3nt: TGTGCCAGCAGCAACCCCCGGGGGGGCTTGTCTTCCGGGGAGCTGTTTTTT
CDR3aa: CASSNPRGGLSSGELFF

j_gene: TRBJ2-6
len: 19
v_gene: TRBV4-3
abundance: .
d_gene: .
CDR3nt: TGCGCCAGCAGCCAAGGGGTTGCGGGTGAGCACTCTGGGGCCAACGTCCTGACTTTC
CDR3aa: CASSQGVAGEHSGANVLTF

j_gene: TRBJ1-1
len: 12
v_gene: TRBV6-5
abundance: .
d_gene: TRBD1
CDR3nt: TGTGCCAGCAGTCATCAGGGGGCTGAAGCTTTCTTT
CDR3aa: CASSHQGAEAFF

j_gene: TRBJ1-1
len: 15
v_gene: TRBV20-1
abundance: few
d_gene: .
CDR3nt: TGCAGTGCTAGTAGAGGATACTTTATGAACACTGAAGCTTTCTTT
CDR3aa: CSASRGYFMNTEAFF

j_gene: TRBJ2-7
len: 15
v_gene: TRBV19
abundance: .
d_gene: TRBD1
CDR3nt: TGTGCCAGTAGGCGTAGGACAGGGGCTCCTGGAGAGCAGTACTTC
CDR3aa: CASRRRTGAPGEQYF

j_gene: TRBJ2-5
len: 15
v_gene: TRBV3-1/TRBV3-2
abundance: .
d_gene: .
CDR3nt: TGTGCCAGCAGCCGAACCGCAGGGGCTCTCGGGACCCAGTACTTC
CDR3aa: CASSRTAGALGTQYF

j_gene: TRBJ1-1
len: 15
v_gene: TRBV7-2
abundance: .
d_gene: .
CDR3nt: TGTGCCAGCAGCTTACGGTCCAGGGGGAACACTGAAGCTTTCTTT
CDR3aa: CASSLRSRGNTEAFF

j_gene: TRBJ1-2
len: 14
v_gene: TRBV28
abundance: .
d_gene: TRBD1
CDR3nt: TGTGCCAGCAGCCAGGGACAGCTGGAGTATGGCTACACCTTC
CDR3aa: CASSQGQLEYGYTF

j_gene: TRBJ2-7
len: 13
v_gene: TRBV20-1
abundance: .
d_gene: .
CDR3nt: TGCAGTGCTAGTTTGGGGGCGCGGTACGAGCAGTACTTC
CDR3aa: CSASLGARYEQYF

j_gene: TRBJ1-1
len: 15
v_gene: TRBV28
abundance: .
d_gene: .
CDR3nt: TGTGCCAGCAGCTCCTCTAGAGGAGCGCACGCTGAAGCTTTCTTT
CDR3aa: CASSSSRGAHAEAFF

j_gene: TRBJ1-4
len: 14
v_gene: TRBV5-6
abundance: .
d_gene: .
CDR3nt: TGTGCCAGCAGCTTTTCGGGGGTAAATGAAAAACTGTTTTTT
CDR3aa: CASSFSGVNEKLFF

j_gene: TRBJ2-2
len: 15
v_gene: TRBV5-1
abundance: .
d_gene: .
CDR3nt: TGCGCCAGCAGCCGTGGGACTGGGAACACCGGGGAGCTGTTTTTT
CDR3aa: CASSRGTGNTGELFF

j_gene: TRBJ1-5
len: 15
v_gene: TRBV3-1/TRBV3-2
abundance: .
d_gene: TRBD1
CDR3nt: TGTGCCAGCAGCCAGGGACAGGGGGTAAATCAGCCCCAGCATTTT
CDR3aa: CASSQGQGVNQPQHF

j_gene: TRBJ1-3
len: 13
v_gene: TRBV29-1
abundance: .
d_gene: .
CDR3nt: TGCAGCGTTGGTCGAGTCTCTGGAAACACCATATATTTT
CDR3aa: CSVGRVSGNTIYF

j_gene: TRBJ1-4
len: 15
v_gene: TRBV5-1
abundance: .
d_gene: .
CDR3nt: TGCGCCAGCAGCCCCCAGGGGATTGCAGGTGAAAAACTGTTTTTT
CDR3aa: CASSPQGIAGEKLFF

j_gene: TRBJ1-2
len: 13
v_gene: TRBV2
abundance: once
d_gene: .
CDR3nt: TGTGCCAGCAGTGAGGGGCTGCGCTATGGCTACACCTTC
CDR3aa: CASSEGLRYGYTF

j_gene: TRBJ1-1
len: 17
v_gene: TRBV5-1
abundance: .
d_gene: TRBD1
CDR3nt: TGCGCCAGCAGCGGCGGGACAGGGAATCGTCGCGACACTGAAGCTTTCTTT
CDR3aa: CASSGGTGNRRDTEAFF

j_gene: TRBJ1-2
len: 13
v_gene: TRBV7-9
abundance: .
d_gene: TRBD1
CDR3nt: TGTGCCAGCGAGGGGACAGTAGACTATGGCTACACCTTC
CDR3aa: CASEGTVDYGYTF

j_gene: TRBJ2-7
len: 13
v_gene: TRBV5-4
abundance: .
d_gene: TRBD1
CDR3nt: TGTGCCAGCAGCTCACAGGGGGCTTACGAGCAGTACTTC
CDR3aa: CASSSQGAYEQYF

j_gene: TRBJ1-2
len: 12
v_gene: TRBV7-9
abundance: .
d_gene: .
CDR3nt: TGTGCCAGCAGCTTAGATAGGGGTGGCTACACCTTC
CDR3aa: CASSLDRGGYTF

j_gene: TRBJ2-7
len: 16
v_gene: TRBV7-2
abundance: .
d_gene: TRBD2
CDR3nt: TGTGCCAGCAGCCCCGAGATAGGGCGGACTAGATACGAGCAGTACTTC
CDR3aa: CASSPEIGRTRYEQYF